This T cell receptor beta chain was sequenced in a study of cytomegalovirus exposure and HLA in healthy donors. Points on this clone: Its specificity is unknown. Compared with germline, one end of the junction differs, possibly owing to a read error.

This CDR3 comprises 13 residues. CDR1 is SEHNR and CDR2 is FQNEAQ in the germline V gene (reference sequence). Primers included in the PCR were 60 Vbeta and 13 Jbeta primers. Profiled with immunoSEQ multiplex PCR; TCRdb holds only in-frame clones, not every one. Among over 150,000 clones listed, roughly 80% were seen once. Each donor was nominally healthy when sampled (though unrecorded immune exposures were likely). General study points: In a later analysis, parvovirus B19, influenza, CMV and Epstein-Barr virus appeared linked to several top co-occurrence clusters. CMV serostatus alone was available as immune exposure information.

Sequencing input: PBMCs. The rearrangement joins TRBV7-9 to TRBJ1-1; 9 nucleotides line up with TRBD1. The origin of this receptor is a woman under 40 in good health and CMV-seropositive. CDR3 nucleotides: TGTTCCAGCAGCTTGACAGGGGGTACTGAAGCTTTCTTT. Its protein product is CSSSLTGGTEAFF.